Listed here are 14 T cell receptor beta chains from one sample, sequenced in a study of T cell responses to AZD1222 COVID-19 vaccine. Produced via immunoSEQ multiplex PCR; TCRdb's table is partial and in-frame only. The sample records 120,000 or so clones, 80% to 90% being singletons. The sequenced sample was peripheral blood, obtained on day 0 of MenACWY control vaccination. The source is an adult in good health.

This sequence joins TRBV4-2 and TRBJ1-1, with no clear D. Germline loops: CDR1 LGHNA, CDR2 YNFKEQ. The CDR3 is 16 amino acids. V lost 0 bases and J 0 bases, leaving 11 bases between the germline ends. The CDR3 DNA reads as TGTGCCAGCAGCCAAGATCGGTGGAACATGAACACTGAAGCTTTCTTT. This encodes CASSQDRWNMNTEAFF.

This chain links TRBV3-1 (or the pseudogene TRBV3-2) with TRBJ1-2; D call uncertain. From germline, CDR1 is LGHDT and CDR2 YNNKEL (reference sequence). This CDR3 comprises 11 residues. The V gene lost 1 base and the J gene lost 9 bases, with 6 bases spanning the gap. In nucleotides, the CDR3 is TGTGCCAGCAGCCAAGGCGTCAGCTACACCTTC. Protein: CASSQGVSYTF.

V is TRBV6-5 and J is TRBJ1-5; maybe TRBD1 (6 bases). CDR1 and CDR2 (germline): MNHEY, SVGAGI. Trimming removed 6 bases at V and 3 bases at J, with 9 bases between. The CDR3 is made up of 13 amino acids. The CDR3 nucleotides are TGTGCCAGCAGCCGGGACACCAATCAGCCCCAGCATTTT. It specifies CASSRDTNQPQHF.

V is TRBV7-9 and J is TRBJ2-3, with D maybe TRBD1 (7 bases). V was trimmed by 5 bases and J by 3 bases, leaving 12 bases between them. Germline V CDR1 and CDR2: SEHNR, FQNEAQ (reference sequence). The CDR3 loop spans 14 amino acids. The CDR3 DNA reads TGTGCCAGCAGCCAGGGGGGAGGTACAGATACGCAGTATTTT. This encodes CASSQGGGTDTQYF.

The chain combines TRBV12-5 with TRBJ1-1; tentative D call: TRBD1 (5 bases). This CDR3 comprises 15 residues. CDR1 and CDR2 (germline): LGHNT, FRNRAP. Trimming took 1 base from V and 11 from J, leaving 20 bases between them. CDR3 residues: CASGLAPSQGARAFF. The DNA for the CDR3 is TGTGCTAGTGGTTTGGCCCCTAGTCAAGGGGCGCGGGCTTTCTTT. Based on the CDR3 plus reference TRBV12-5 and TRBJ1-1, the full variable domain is DARVTQTPRHKVTEMGQEVTMRCQPILGHNTVFWYRQTMMQGLELLAYFRNRAPLDDSGMPKDRFSAEMPDATLATLKIQPSEPRDSAVYFCASGLAPSQGARAFFGQGTRLTVV.

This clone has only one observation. The CDR3 DNA is TGTGCCAGCACCAAACCCTCCCTAGGAAGCACAGATACGCAGTATTTT. Its translation: CASTKPSLGSTDTQYF. This rearrangement joins TRBV7-8 to TRBJ2-3; unclear D gene. Germline V gene lookup returns CDR1 SGHVS and CDR2 FQNEAQ. The V end was cut by 7 bases, the J end by 0 bases, with 17 bases between. The CDR3 contains 16 residues.

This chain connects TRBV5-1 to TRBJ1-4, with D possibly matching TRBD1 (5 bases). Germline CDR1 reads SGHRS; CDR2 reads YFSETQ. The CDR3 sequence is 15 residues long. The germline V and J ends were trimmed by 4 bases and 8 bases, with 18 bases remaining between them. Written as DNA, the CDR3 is TGCGCCAGCAGCAACTCCGGGACGGCCCAGGAAAAACTGTTTTTT. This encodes CASSNSGTAQEKLFF. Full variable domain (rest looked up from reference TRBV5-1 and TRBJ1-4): KAGVTQTPRYLIKTRGQQVTLSCSPISGHRSVSWYQQTPGQGLQFLFEYFSETQRNKGNFPGRFSGRQFSNSRSEMNVSTLELGDSALYLCASSNSGTAQEKLFFGSGTQLSVL.

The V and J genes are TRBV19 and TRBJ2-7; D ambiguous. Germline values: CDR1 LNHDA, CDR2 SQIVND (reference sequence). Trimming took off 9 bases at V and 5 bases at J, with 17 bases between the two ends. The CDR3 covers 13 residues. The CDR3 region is CASSPRRWDEQYF. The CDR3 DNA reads TGTGCCAGCTCTCCCCGTCGTTGGGACGAGCAGTACTTC. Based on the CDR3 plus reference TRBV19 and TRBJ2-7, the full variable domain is DGGITQSPKYLFRKEGQNVTLSCEQNLNHDAMYWYRQDPGQGLRLIYYSQIVNDFQKGDIAEGYSVSREKKESFPLTVTSAQKNPTAFYLCASSPRRWDEQYFGPGTRLTVT.

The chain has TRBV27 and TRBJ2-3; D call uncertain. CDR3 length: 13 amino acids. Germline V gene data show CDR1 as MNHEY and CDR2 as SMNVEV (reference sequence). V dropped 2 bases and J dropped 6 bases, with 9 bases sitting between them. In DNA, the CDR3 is TGTGCCAGCAGTTTAACCTTTGAGGATACGCAGTATTTT. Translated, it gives CASSLTFEDTQYF.

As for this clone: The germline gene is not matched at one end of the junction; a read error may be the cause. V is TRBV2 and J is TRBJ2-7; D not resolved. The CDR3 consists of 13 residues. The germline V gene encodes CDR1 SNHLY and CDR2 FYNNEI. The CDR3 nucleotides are TGTGCCAGTAGTGGGCAGCTCGTGGGCGAGCAGTACTTC. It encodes CASSGQLVGEQYF.

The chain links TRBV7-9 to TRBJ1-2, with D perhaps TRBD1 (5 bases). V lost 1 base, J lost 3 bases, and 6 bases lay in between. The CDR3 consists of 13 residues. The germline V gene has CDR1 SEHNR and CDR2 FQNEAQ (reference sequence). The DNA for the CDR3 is TGTGCCAGCAGCTTAGAAGGGGACTATGGCTACACCTTC. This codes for CASSLEGDYGYTF.

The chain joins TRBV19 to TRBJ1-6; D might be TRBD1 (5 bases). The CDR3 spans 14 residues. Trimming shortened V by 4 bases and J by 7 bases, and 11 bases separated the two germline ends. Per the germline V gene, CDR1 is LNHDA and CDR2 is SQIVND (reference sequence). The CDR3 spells CASSTDSRNSPLHF. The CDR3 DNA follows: TGTGCCAGTAGTACAGACAGTAGGAATTCACCCCTCCACTTT.

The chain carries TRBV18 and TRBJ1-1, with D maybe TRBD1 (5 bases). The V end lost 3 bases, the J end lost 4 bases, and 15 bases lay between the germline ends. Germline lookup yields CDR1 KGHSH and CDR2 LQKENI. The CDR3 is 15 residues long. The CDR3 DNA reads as TGTGCCAGCTCACCTGACCGACAGTACAGCACTGAAGCTTTCTTT. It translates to CASSPDRQYSTEAFF.

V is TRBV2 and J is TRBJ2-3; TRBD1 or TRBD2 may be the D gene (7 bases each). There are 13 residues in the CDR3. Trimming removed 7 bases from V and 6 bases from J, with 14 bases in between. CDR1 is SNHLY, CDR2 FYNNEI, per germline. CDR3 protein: CASNGQGGDTQYF. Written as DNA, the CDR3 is TGTGCCAGCAATGGGCAGGGGGGGGATACGCAGTATTTT. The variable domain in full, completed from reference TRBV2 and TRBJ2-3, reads EPEVTQTPSHQVTQMGQEVILRCVPISNHLYFYWYRQILGQKVEFLVSFYNNEISEKSEIFDDQFSVERPDGSNFTLKIRSTKLEDSAMYFCASNGQGGDTQYFGPGTRLTVL.